One and the same sample provided the 21 T cell receptor beta chains below, sequenced in a study of T cell clones after liver transplantation. Sequencing was performed with immunoSEQ multiplex PCR; in TCRdb, only in-frame clones are kept and a portion is missing. The sample has some 20,000 clones, 75% to 90% seen once. The starting material was CD8+ T cells from blood, obtained before liver transplant. These receptors were obtained from a human donor who received a liver transplant.

In DNA form, the CDR3 reads TGTGCCAGCAGTGGGGGGACGGAGAGATACGAGCAGTACTTC. Translation: CASSGGTERYEQYF. V usage is TRBV6-5 and J usage is TRBJ2-7, with D maybe TRBD2 (6 bases). Germline CDR1 reads MNHEY; CDR2 reads SVGAGI. The CDR3 runs to 14 residues. Deletions cut 5 bases from V and 4 bases from J, with 15 bases between.

The chain links TRBV10-3 to TRBJ2-7; D ambiguous. Germline V lookup: CDR1 ENHRY, CDR2 SYGVKD. The V gene lost 0 bases and the J gene lost 2 bases, with 11 bases spanning the gap. The CDR3 has 15 residues. In nucleotides, the CDR3 is TGTGCCATCAGTGAGTCTTTCGGACGTGCCTACGAGCAGTACTTC. It translates to CAISESFGRAYEQYF.

Comment on this clone: In the same sample, other DNA sequences code for this CDR3. The chain has TRBV5-1 and TRBJ2-7; D not certain. CDR1 and CDR2 from the germline V gene are SGHRS and YFSETQ. V gave up 3 bases and J gave up 1 base, with 5 bases separating them. This CDR3 comprises 12 residues. DNA for the CDR3: TGCGCCAGCAGCTCCCCATCCTACGAGCAGTACTTC. Encoded protein: CASSSPSYEQYF.

The chain is built from TRBV7-9 and TRBJ2-1; 7 positions agree with TRBD2. Germline assignment: CDR1 SEHNR and CDR2 FQNEAQ (reference sequence). The CDR3 has 15 residues. V was pared by 5 bases and J by 4 bases, with 8 bases of the junction left unmatched. CDR3 DNA sequence: TGTGCCAGCAGCATGGGCCTAGCGGAATACAATGAGCAGTTCTTC. Protein: CASSMGLAEYNEQFF.

This chain uses TRBV19 with TRBJ1-1, with D possibly being TRBD1 (5 bases). V lost 7 bases to trimming and J lost 2 bases, with 14 bases between them. Germline CDR1 is LNHDA and CDR2 is SQIVND (reference sequence). This CDR3 spans 14 amino acids. CDR3 in amino acids: CASTFWGGNTEAFF. CDR3 in DNA: TGTGCCAGTACCTTTTGGGGGGGAAACACTGAAGCTTTCTTT.

CDR3 in amino acids: CASSLVDRLNTGELFF. Written as DNA, the CDR3 is TGTGCCAGCAGCTTGGTCGACAGACTCAACACCGGGGAGCTGTTTTTT. The chain joins TRBV5-8 to TRBJ2-2; tentative D call: TRBD1 (5 bases). Trimming took 0 bases from V and 2 from J, leaving 11 bases between them. This CDR3 is built from 16 residues. The germline V gene has CDR1 SGHTS and CDR2 YDEGEE.

V is TRBV5-1 and J is TRBJ2-5, with 7 bases lining up with TRBD2. After removal of 4 bases from V and 7 bases from J, the junction contained 1 base not matched to a gene. The V gene's germline CDR1 is SGHRS and CDR2 YFSETQ. The CDR3 covers 11 residues. CDR3 in DNA: TGCGCCAGCAGCCCGGGGGGGACCCAGTACTTC. It codes for CASSPGGTQYF.

This clone occurred a few times. This sequence joins TRBV7-9 and TRBJ2-1, with 10 positions matching TRBD1. The length of the CDR3 is 15 residues. From germline, CDR1 is SEHNR and CDR2 FQNEAQ (reference sequence). The J segment lost 6 bases and the V segment lost 3 bases, leaving 5 bases of the junction unmatched. The chain's CDR3 is CASSFTGTGVNEQFF. The CDR3 DNA sequence: TGTGCCAGCAGCTTCACCGGGACAGGGGTCAATGAGCAGTTCTTC.

The chain carries TRBV4-1 and TRBJ1-1; D is undetermined. This CDR3 comprises 15 residues. Per germline, CDR1 MGHRA and CDR2 YSYEKL. Trimming took 1 base from V and 1 from J, leaving 10 bases between them. The DNA of the CDR3 is TGCGCCAGCAGCCAAGGGAAGGCCCCGAACACTGAAGCTTTCTTT. Its protein is CASSQGKAPNTEAFF.

The chain recombines TRBV27 with TRBJ2-1; no clear D. The germline V and J ends were trimmed by 10 bases and 9 bases, with 13 bases remaining between them. The CDR3 totals 11 residues. CDR1 and CDR2 (germline): MNHEY, SMNVEV (reference sequence). This CDR3 is CATHSRTEQFF. CDR3 in DNA: TGTGCCACCCACAGTCGGACTGAGCAGTTCTTC.

V gene TRBV29-1 combines with J gene TRBJ2-7, with TRBD2 matching 8 bases. Germline trimming cut 6 bases from V and 7 bases from J; bases unmatched to any gene: 8. The CDR3 consists of 12 residues. Germline lookup yields CDR1 SQVTM and CDR2 ANQGSEA. The chain's CDR3 is CSVAGEGREQYF. The CDR3 DNA reads as TGCAGCGTAGCGGGAGAGGGGAGGGAGCAGTACTTC.

The rearrangement uses TRBV6-1 and TRBJ2-3; 7 positions match TRBD2. With 5 bases clipped from V and 5 bases from J, the junction kept 7 bases outside the gene matches. The CDR3 is made up of 14 amino acids. Germline lookup yields CDR1 MNHNS and CDR2 SASEGT. The CDR3, as DNA: TGTGCCAGCAGTTTATTAACGGGAGGAGATACGCAGTATTTT. Translation gives CASSLLTGGDTQYF.

This rearrangement joins TRBV4-1 to TRBJ1-1; 9 positions agree with TRBD1. CDR1 and CDR2 from the germline V gene are MGHRA and YSYEKL. This CDR3 is built from 12 residues. V lost 4 bases to trimming and J lost 8 bases; unmatched junction nucleotides: 2. In nucleotides, the CDR3 is TGCGCCAGCAGCCGCGGACAGGGGGAAGCTTTCTTT. Protein: CASSRGQGEAFF.

The chain has TRBV6-5 and TRBJ1-4; unclear D gene. Germline V gene sequence: CDR1 MNHEY, CDR2 SVGAGI. V shed 5 bases and J shed 7 bases, with 11 bases lying between them. The CDR3 is 13 amino acids. The CDR3 nucleotides read TGTGCCAGCAGTGGGATGGCAGGTGAAAAACTGTTTTTT. The encoded protein is CASSGMAGEKLFF.

The genes are TRBV5-6 and TRBJ1-1; 7 nucleotides align to TRBD1. Looked up from germline, CDR1 is SGHDT and CDR2 is YYEEEE. The CDR3 loop spans 16 amino acids. V lost 2 bases, J lost 0 bases, and 7 bases stayed unmatched. The CDR3 DNA reads TGTGCCAGCAGCTTTGGCCAGGGGGACTTGAACACTGAAGCTTTCTTT. Translated, it gives CASSFGQGDLNTEAFF.

V gene TRBV11-2 combines with J gene TRBJ1-2, with a tentative D call TRBD1 (6 bases). The CDR3 length is 13 residues. V was cut by 5 bases and J by 6 bases, with 13 bases left in between. CDR1 and CDR2 from the germline V gene are SGHAT and FQNNGV. The CDR3 reads CASSPRGADGYTF. The CDR3 DNA reads as TGTGCCAGCAGCCCACGGGGGGCCGATGGCTACACCTTC.

V and J are TRBV7-9 and TRBJ2-1; D gene uncertain. The CDR3 has 13 residues. V was trimmed by 3 bases and J by 7 bases, leaving 10 bases between them. CDR1 and CDR2 from the germline V gene are SEHNR and FQNEAQ (reference sequence). The CDR3 DNA reads as TGTGCCAGCAGCTTTAATGGTGGGAATGAGCAGTTCTTC. Protein: CASSFNGGNEQFF. Full variable domain (rest looked up from reference TRBV7-9 and TRBJ2-1): DTGVSQNPRHKITKRGQNVTFRCDPISEHNRLYWYRQTLGQGPEFLTYFQNEAQLEKSRLLSDRFSAERPKGSFSTLEIQRTEQGDSAMYLCASSFNGGNEQFFGPGTRLTVL.

Comments on this clone: Other DNA sequences in the sample encode the same CDR3. The chain joins TRBV19 to TRBJ1-5; no clear D gene. Germline CDR1 and CDR2: LNHDA and SQIVND (reference sequence). CDR3 length: 13 residues. The V end was cut by 3 bases, the J end by 0 bases, with 3 bases between. The CDR3 bases are TGTGCCAGTAGTATGAATAGCAATCAGCCCCAGCATTTT. Protein product: CASSMNSNQPQHF.

The gene calls are TRBV5-8 and TRBJ2-5; 10 nucleotides match TRBD1. Germline V gene sequence: CDR1 SGHTS, CDR2 YDEGEE. CDR3 length: 15 amino acids. V was clipped by 4 bases and J by 6 bases; unmatched bases: 9. CDR3 bases: TGTGCCAGCAGCCTCCGGGACAGGGGACTGAAGACCCAGTACTTC. Amino acid sequence: CASSLRDRGLKTQYF.

The V and J genes are TRBV28 and TRBJ2-7, with 7 bases identical to TRBD1. Germline assignment: CDR1 MDHEN and CDR2 SYDVKM. Germline trimming cut 5 bases from V and 4 bases from J; bases unmatched to any gene: 8. The CDR3 contains 14 residues. The CDR3 loop reads CASSAPGQLYEQYF. The DNA of the CDR3 is TGTGCCAGCAGTGCGCCGGGACAGCTATACGAGCAGTACTTC.

CDR3 sequence reads: CASSSGLAGVGEQFF. The CDR3 DNA reads as TGTGCCAGCAGTTCCGGACTAGCGGGAGTAGGTGAGCAGTTCTTC. The chain has TRBV27 and TRBJ2-1, with TRBD2 matching over 13 bases. V shed 4 bases and J 9 bases; nucleotides not matched to a gene: 6. Germline-derived CDR1 and CDR2 are MNHEY and SMNVEV (reference sequence). The CDR3 consists of 15 residues.